Listed below are T cell receptor beta chains from one sample, sequenced in a study of cytomegalovirus exposure and HLA in healthy donors. Profiled with immunoSEQ multiplex PCR; TCRdb holds only in-frame clones, not every one. The sample has 90,000 to 110,000 clones; around 70% are singletons. Sequencing was performed on PBMCs. Every receptor here comes from a woman in her 70s in good health and CMV-seropositive. The CDR3 runs from the conserved cysteine through the conserved F or W. Clone size is stated in some rows and not others, as once, few, many or a class when expanded.

j_gene | v_gene | abundance | CDR3aa
TRBJ1-6 | TRBV6-5 | . | CASSRDRVTLHF
TRBJ2-5 | TRBV2 | . | CASSPSGGKQETQYF
TRBJ2-2 | TRBV14 | . | CASSQQGYTGELFF
TRBJ1-2 | TRBV27 | . | CASSLSRANYGYTF
TRBJ1-1 | TRBV30 | . | CAWSKADRVSEAFF
TRBJ1-2 | TRBV5-8 | . | CASSFSGVEGYTF
TRBJ2-3 | TRBV5-6 | . | CASSLRLAGAGADTQYF
TRBJ2-7 | TRBV6-5 | few | CASSRQGETYEQYF
TRBJ2-7 | TRBV5-1 | few | CASSLAGQPPRFYEQYF
TRBJ2-7 | TRBV6-5 | . | CASSYSRVYEQYF
TRBJ1-6 | TRBV7-6 | . | CASSYGARTNSPLHF
TRBJ1-2 | TRBV14 | . | CASSLTDYGYTF
TRBJ1-1 | TRBV5-1 | . | CASSLVGGGTEAFF
TRBJ2-1 | TRBV5-1 | . | CASRDVDREGQFF
TRBJ1-2 | TRBV6-6 | . | CASSSGQGFPDYGYTF
TRBJ1-1 | TRBV7-8 | . | CASSQGPRNTEAFF
TRBJ1-4 | TRBV6-6 | . | CASSIPGQGEKLFF
TRBJ2-1 | TRBV27 | few | CASSAMVLGGTSYNEQFF
TRBJ2-7 | TRBV18 | few | CASSSPGQLHEQYF
TRBJ2-1 | TRBV7-2 | . | CASSSRTPRWDNEQFF
TRBJ2-7 | TRBV27 | . | CASRGQGAYEQYF
TRBJ1-1 | TRBV9 | . | CASSGHMNTEAFF
TRBJ2-2 | TRBV19 | once | CASTSGYTGELFF
TRBJ1-2 | TRBV20-1 | . | CSGLDNYGYTF
TRBJ2-3 | TRBV2 | few | CASTLAGTDTQYF
TRBJ2-7 | TRBV30 | . | CAWSLGVLSHEQYF
TRBJ1-4 | TRBV15 | once | CATSRDIGGGEKLFF
TRBJ2-7 | TRBV5-4 | . | CASSYQASSYEQYF
TRBJ2-3 | TRBV7-2 | . | CASSLGAGHYTDTQYF
TRBJ2-1 | TRBV5-1 | . | CASALGREGSEQFF
TRBJ1-2 | TRBV10-3 | . | CAISESQGLLYGYTF
TRBJ2-7 | TRBV5-1 | . | CASSFGGIISYEQYF
TRBJ2-1 | TRBV11-3 | . | CASSLSTGVNEQFF
TRBJ2-7 | TRBV5-1 | . | CASSLGLASYEQYF
TRBJ1-1 | TRBV7-8 | once | CASSLDRWGGKDTEAFF
TRBJ1-1 | TRBV5-6 | . | CASSLVTGHSNTEAFF
TRBJ1-1 | TRBV6-5 | . | CASSSLGPPEAFF